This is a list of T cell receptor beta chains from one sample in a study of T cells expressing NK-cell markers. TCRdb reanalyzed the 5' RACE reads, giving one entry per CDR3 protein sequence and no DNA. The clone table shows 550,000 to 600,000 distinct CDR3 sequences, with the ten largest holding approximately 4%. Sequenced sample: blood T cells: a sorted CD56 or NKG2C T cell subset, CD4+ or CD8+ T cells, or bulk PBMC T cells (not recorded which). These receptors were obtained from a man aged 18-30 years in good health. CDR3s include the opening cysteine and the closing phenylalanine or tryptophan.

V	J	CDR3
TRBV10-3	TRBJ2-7	CAISGGLYEQYF
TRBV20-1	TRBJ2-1	CSASGGLAGVRENIEQFF
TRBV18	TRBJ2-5	CASSPAKRRAETQYF
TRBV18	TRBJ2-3	CASSSDPGDTQYF
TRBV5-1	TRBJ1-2	CASSPQDGLYGYTF
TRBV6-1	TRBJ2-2	CASSAVGQGANTGELFF
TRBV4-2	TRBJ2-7	CASSSRTSGSARDEQYF
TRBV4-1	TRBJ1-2	CASSPLVVGGAGYTF
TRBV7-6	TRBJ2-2	CASSILAGGPGAGELFF
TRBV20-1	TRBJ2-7	CSASAGDYEQYF
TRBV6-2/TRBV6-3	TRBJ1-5	CASRTDGMSQPQHF
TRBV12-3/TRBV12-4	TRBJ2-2	CASRSSALGTGELFF
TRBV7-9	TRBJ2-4	CASSLVGTPTIQYF
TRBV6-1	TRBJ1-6	CASSEFGGNPTPLHF
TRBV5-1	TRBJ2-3	CASSQDRPSLYF
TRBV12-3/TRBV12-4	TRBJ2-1	CASSRTTRGDEQFF
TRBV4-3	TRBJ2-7	CASSQDSRDRGYEQYF
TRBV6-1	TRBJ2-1	CATRGHRDFGELNEQFF
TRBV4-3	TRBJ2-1	CASSQGRGLGFNEQFF
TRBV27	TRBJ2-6	CASSSNRVLGANVLTF
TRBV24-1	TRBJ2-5	CATSDWRGSVQQETQYF
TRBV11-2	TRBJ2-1	CASSHGQGYEQFF
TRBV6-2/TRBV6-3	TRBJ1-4	CASSYSLQGNEKLFF
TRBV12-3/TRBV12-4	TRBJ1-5	CASSQNQFNQPQHF
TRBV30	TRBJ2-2	CAKSPGLAGGLNTGELFF
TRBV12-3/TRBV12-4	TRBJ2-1	CASRASGRGSYNEQFF
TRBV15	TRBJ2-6	CATSPRQAGAGANVLTF
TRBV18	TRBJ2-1	CASSPPDVGNEQFF
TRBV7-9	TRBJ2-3	CASSHSGTDTQYF
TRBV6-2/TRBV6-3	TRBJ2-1	CASSWEASRYNEQFF
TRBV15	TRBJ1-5	CATSNGQGQPQHF
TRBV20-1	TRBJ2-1	CSATGQYNEQFF
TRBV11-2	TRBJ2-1	CASSLNGFGSYEQFF
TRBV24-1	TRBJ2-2	CATSDSIAGGLAGELFF
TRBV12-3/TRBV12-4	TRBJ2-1	CASSSGTSVYSEQFF
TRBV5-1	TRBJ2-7	CASSLRANEQYF
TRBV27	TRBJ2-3	CASSSSDRIADTQYF
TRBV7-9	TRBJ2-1	CASQQLKGTYNEQFF
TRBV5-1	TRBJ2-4	CASSLGPTGADIQYF
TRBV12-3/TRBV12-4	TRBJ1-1	CASIWGGRYTEAFF
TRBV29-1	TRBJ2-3	CSVWTSGREDTQYF
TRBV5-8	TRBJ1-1	CASSLGAGPNTEAFF